This entry lists 7 T cell receptor beta chains sequenced from one sample in a study of beta chain features in type 1 diabetes. No antigen is known for these receptors. General study findings and limits: Shorter TCRB CDR3s, moderately but significantly so, were found in Type 1 diabetes patients in all four CD4+ subsets.

Every isolated RNA sample was fully reverse transcribed, so sequencing captured expressed TCRB transcripts. TCRdb's table, derived via immunoSEQ multiplex PCR, lists solely in-frame clones and lacks some. The sample contains 550,000 to 850,000 clones, about an eighth of which appear only once. The sequenced material came from naive CD4+ T cells from blood. The receptors were sampled from a man aged 18-30 years with type 1 diabetes.

This clone was counted only a few times. The rearrangement joins TRBV5-5 to TRBJ2-7; D gene ambiguous. V gave up 1 base and J gave up 0 bases, with 5 bases separating them. This CDR3 contains 13 residues. The germline V gene encodes CDR1 SGHKS and CDR2 YYEKEE (reference sequence). The CDR3 coding sequence is TGTGCCAGCAGCTTGCGGATCTCCTACGAGCAGTACTTC. It translates to CASSLRISYEQYF.

This clone has more than one count but fewer than ten. The chain has TRBV20-1 and TRBJ1-3; D unresolved. The germline CDR1 and CDR2 sequences are DFQATT and SNEGSKA (reference sequence). The ends were cut back, 6 bases at V and 5 bases at J, with 8 bases in the middle. This CDR3 contains 11 residues. The DNA of the CDR3 is TGCAGTGCCAAAACAAGAAACACCATATATTTT. Protein: CSAKTRNTIYF.

The table lists this clone with a few counts. Here the CDR3 reads CAWIRPKNTEAFF. The CDR3 coding sequence is TGTGCCTGGATACGACCAAAGAACACTGAAGCTTTCTTT. V and J are TRBV30 and TRBJ1-1; D unclear. The CDR3 extends over 13 amino acids. Germline lookup yields CDR1 GTSNPN and CDR2 SVGIG (reference sequence). V lost 4 bases, J lost 1 base, and 10 bases lay in between.

The genes are TRBV28 and TRBJ1-1, with D unclear. CDR3 length equals 12 residues. Trimming pared 3 bases from V and 9 bases from J, leaving 11 bases between. Germline CDR1 reads MDHEN; CDR2 reads SYDVKM. CDR3 amino acids: CASSLSNRQAFF. In nucleotides, the CDR3 is TGTGCCAGCAGTTTGTCCAACCGTCAAGCTTTCTTT.

This clone was counted a few times. At the DNA level, this CDR3 is encoded by other sequences in the same sample as well. The chain recombines TRBV10-3 with TRBJ2-7, with TRBD1 identical over 9 bases. Germline CDR1 ENHRY, CDR2 SYGVKD. The CDR3 has 14 residues. V was pared by 8 bases and J by 1 base, with 6 bases of the junction left unmatched. The CDR3 nucleotides read TGTGCCATCTCTCCGGGACAGGGTTCCTACGAGCAGTACTTC. It codes for CAISPGQGSYEQYF.

The chain employs TRBV30 and TRBJ1-6, with a weak D call TRBD1 (6 bases). This CDR3 comprises 13 residues. V was cut by 4 bases and J by 8 bases, with 12 bases left in between. The germline CDR1 and CDR2 sequences are GTSNPN and SVGIG (reference sequence). The CDR3, as DNA: TGTGCCTGGACGGGACAATGGGATTCACCCCTCCACTTT. Its protein product is CAWTGQWDSPLHF.

The chain recombines TRBV27 with TRBJ1-3, with 7 bases identical to TRBD1. J gave up 0 bases and V 6 bases, and 8 bases lay outside the gene matches. Germline lookup yields CDR1 MNHEY and CDR2 SMNVEV (reference sequence). CDR3 length equals 16 residues. The CDR3 is CASSTIRQGSGNTIYF. CDR3 nucleotide sequence: TGTGCCAGCAGCACCATCCGACAGGGCTCTGGAAACACCATATATTTT.